A single TCR beta chain is shown here with its context. The antigen is unknown. CDR3 length equals 16 residues. This record comes from a study of T cell responses to AZD1222 COVID-19 vaccine. General study points: Baseline seropositives among AZD1222 recipients totaled only five to seven. Repertoire samples came only from after the peak T cell response.

Assay used: immunoSEQ multiplex PCR; TCRdb lists only in-frame clones, some missing. The table has 150,000 to 180,000 clones, about 87% seen once. The chain combines TRBV21-1 with TRBJ2-5; the table assigns TRBD2, which was not confirmed against the DNA. TRBV21-1 is classified as a pseudogene. The material was peripheral blood, obtained on day 0 of AZD1222 vaccination. The clonotype comes from an adult in good health. CDR3 region: CASSTGTSGDQETQYF. Here the CDR3 DNA reads TGTGCCAGCAGTACCGGGACTAGCGGGGATCAAGAGACCCAGTACTTC.